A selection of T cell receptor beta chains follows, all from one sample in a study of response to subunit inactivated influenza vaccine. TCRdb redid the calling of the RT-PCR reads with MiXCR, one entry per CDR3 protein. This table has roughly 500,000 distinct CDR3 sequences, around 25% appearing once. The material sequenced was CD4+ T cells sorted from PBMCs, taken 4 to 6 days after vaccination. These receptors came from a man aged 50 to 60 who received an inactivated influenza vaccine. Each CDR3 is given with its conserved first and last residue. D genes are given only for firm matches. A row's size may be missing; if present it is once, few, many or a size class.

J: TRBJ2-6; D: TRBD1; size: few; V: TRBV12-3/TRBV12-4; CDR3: CASSSRPGTGGSGANVLTF; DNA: TGTGCCAGCAGTTCTCGACCCGGGACAGGGGGCTCTGGGGCCAACGTCCTGACTTTC
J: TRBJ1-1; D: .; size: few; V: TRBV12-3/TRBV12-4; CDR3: CASTFSKGSPAFF; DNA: TGTGCCAGCACTTTCTCGAAGGGATCTCCAGCTTTCTTT
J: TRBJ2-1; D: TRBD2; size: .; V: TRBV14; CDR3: CASSQDLAQRGRDEQFF; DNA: TGTGCCAGCAGCCAAGATCTCGCCCAGCGGGGGCGGGATGAGCAGTTCTTC
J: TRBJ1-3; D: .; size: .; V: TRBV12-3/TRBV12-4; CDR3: CASSRGAPGNTIYF; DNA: TGTGCCAGCAGTCGAGGGGCACCTGGAAACACCATATATTTT
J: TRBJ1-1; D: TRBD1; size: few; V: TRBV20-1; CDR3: CSARDSGQGEAFF; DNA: TGCAGTGCTAGAGACTCCGGACAGGGCGAAGCTTTCTTT
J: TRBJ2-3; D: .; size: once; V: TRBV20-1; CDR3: CSAPKSSTDTQYF; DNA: TGCAGTGCACCAAAGTCTAGCACAGATACGCAGTATTTT
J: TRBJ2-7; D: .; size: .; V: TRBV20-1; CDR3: CSAVDTYEQYF; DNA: TGCAGTGCGGTGGACACCTACGAGCAGTACTTC
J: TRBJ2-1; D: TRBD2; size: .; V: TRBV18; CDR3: CASSPIAGDYNEQFF; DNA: TGTGCCAGCTCACCAATAGCGGGGGATTACAATGAGCAGTTCTTC
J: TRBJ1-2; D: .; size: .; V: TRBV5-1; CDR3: CASSLASGEDGYTF; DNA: TGCGCCAGCAGCTTGGCGTCAGGGGAAGATGGCTACACCTTC
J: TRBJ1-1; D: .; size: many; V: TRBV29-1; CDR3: CSVQIGPNTEAFF; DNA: TGCAGCGTTCAAATAGGACCGAACACTGAAGCTTTCTTT
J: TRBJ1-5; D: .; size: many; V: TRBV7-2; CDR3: CASSLVGGNQPQHF; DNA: TGTGCCAGCAGCTTGGTAGGGGGCAATCAGCCCCAGCATTTT
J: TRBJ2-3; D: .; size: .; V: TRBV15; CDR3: CATSRERLDTDTQYF; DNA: TGTGCCACCAGCAGAGAACGACTAGACACAGATACGCAGTATTTT
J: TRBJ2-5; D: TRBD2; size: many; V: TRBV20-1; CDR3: CSTEGLVQETQYF; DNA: TGCAGTACCGAGGGACTAGTTCAAGAGACCCAGTACTTC
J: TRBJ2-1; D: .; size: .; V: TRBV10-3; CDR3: CAIERGGNNEQFF; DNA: TGTGCCATCGAGAGAGGCGGAAACAATGAGCAGTTCTTC
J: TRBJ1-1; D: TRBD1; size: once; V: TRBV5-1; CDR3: CASSLTDRVYTEAFF; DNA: TGCGCCAGCAGCTTGACCGACAGGGTGTACACTGAAGCTTTCTTT
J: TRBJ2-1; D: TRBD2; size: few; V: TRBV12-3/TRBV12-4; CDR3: CASSPVGLAGSHNEQFF; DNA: TGTGCCAGCAGCCCCGTAGGACTAGCGGGGAGCCACAATGAGCAGTTCTTC
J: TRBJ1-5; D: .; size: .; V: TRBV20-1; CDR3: CSAREQGRNQPQHF; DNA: TGCAGTGCTAGAGAACAGGGTCGCAATCAGCCCCAGCATTTT
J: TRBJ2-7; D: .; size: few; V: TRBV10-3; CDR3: CATHRGGEFGTYEQYF; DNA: TGTGCCACACACCGAGGGGGTGAATTCGGAACCTACGAGCAGTACTTC
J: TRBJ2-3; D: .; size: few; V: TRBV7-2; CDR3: CASSLQKFTQYF; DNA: TGTGCCAGCAGCTTGCAGAAGTTTACGCAGTATTTT
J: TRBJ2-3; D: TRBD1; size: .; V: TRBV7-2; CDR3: CASQGAFGADTQYF; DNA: TGTGCCAGTCAGGGGGCCTTTGGAGCAGATACGCAGTATTTT
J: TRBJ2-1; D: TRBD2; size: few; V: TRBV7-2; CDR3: CASSLGGGGHNEQFF; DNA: TGTGCCAGCAGCTTAGGTGGCGGGGGACACAATGAGCAGTTCTTC
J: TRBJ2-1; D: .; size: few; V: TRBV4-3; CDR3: CASSQANTRPYNEQFF; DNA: TGCGCCAGCAGCCAAGCCAACACGAGGCCCTACAATGAGCAGTTCTTC
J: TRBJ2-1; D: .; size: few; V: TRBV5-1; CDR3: CASSLGSTANNEQFF; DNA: TGCGCCAGCAGCTTGGGCTCGACAGCAAACAATGAGCAGTTCTTC
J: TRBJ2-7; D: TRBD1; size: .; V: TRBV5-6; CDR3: CASSDRGRIGEQYF; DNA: TGTGCCAGCAGCGACAGGGGGCGAATAGGCGAGCAGTACTTC
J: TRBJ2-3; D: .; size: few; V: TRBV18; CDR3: CASSPASIGDTQYF; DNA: TGTGCCAGCTCACCCGCCTCCATAGGGGATACGCAGTATTTT
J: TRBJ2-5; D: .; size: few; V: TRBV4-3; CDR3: CASSLSAEETQYF; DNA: TGCGCCAGCAGCCTAAGCGCAGAAGAGACCCAGTACTTC
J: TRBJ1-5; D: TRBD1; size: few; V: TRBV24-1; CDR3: CATSDPNRRDSRNQPQHF; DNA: TGTGCCACCAGTGATCCGAATAGACGGGACAGCAGAAATCAGCCCCAGCATTTT
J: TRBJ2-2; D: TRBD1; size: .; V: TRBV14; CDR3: CASTRDRYTGELFF; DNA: TGTGCCAGCACCCGGGACAGATACACCGGGGAGCTGTTTTTT
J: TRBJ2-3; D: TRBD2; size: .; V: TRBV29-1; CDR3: CSVAGLAGVSWADTQYF; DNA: TGCAGCGTTGCCGGACTAGCGGGCGTTTCGTGGGCAGATACGCAGTATTTT
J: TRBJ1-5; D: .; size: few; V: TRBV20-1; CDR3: CSVTPPTGFNQPQHF; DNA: TGCAGTGTCACACCACCAACAGGGTTCAATCAGCCCCAGCATTTT
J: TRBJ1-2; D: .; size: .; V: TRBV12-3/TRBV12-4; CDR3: CASTLPGRVNNYGYTF; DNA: TGTGCCAGCACCCTGCCCGGGAGGGTGAATAACTATGGCTACACCTTC
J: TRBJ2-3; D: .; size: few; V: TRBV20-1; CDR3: CSARTLAGRTDTQYF; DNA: TGCAGTGCTAGAACGTTGGCTGGACGCACAGATACGCAGTATTTT